This T cell receptor beta chain originates from a study of blood T cells in healthy people across ages. Overall study: Researchers report that template switching captured about one barcoded beta molecule per two T cells.

All donors came from Russia, were Caucasian and healthy, and spanned ages about 6 to 100. Combining a sample-barcoded 5' primer with a J-beta primer mix, a second PCR ran for roughly 7 to 11 cycles. Every single cDNA molecule received a tag from a template-switch adaptor with 12 random nucleotides. One entry per CDR3 protein, called by TCRdb with MiXCR from the 5' RACE reads. The data show about 510,000 distinct CDR3 sequences, about 27% seen once. Germline V lookup: CDR1 KGHSH, CDR2 LQKENI. The germline V and J ends were trimmed by 2 bases and 0 bases, with 13 bases remaining between them. The CDR3 spans 16 residues. The sample was also linked to a second study, of T cells of mothers and their children. Turning to that study: The shaping of TCR recombination output by thymic selection is similar in related and unrelated pairs.

The source material was blood. The chain employs TRBV18 and TRBJ2-5; D possibly corresponds to TRBD1 (5 bases). The source of this sequence is a boy under 10 years old in good health. The CDR3 DNA is TGTGCCAGCTCACCAAGGCAGGGTGGGGACCAAGAGACCCAGTACTTC. This translates into CASSPRQGGDQETQYF.